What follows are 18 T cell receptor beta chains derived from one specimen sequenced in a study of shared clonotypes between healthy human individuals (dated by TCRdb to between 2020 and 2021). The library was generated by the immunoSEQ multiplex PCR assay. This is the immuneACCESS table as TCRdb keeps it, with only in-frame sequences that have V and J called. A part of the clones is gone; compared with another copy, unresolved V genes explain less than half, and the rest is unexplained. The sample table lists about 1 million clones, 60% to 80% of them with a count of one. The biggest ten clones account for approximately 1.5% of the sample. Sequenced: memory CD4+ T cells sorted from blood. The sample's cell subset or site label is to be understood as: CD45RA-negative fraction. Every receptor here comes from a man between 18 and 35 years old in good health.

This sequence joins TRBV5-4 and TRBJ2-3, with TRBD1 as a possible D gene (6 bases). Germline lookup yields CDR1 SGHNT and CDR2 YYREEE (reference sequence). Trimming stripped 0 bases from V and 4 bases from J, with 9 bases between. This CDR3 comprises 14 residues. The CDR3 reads CASSLDPGADTQYF. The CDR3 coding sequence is TGTGCCAGCAGCTTGGATCCAGGGGCAGATACGCAGTATTTT.

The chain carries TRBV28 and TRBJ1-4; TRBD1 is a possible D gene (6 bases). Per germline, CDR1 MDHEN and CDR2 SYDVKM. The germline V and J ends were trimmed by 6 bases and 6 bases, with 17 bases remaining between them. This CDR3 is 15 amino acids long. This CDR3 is CASSLGARGHEKLFF. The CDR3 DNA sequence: TGTGCCAGCAGCCTTGGGGCCAGGGGTCATGAAAAACTGTTTTTT.

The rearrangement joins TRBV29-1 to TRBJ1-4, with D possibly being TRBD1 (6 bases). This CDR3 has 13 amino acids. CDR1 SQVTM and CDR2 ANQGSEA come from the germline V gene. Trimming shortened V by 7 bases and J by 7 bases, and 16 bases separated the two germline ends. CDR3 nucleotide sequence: TGCAGCGCTTCCGGGGGGCCAGGTGAAAAACTGTTTTTT. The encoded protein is CSASGGPGEKLFF.

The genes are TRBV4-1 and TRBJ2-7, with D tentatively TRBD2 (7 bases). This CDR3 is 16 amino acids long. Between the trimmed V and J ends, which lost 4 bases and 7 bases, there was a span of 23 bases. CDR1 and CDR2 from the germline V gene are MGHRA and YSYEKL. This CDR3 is CASSPAGGGGAGEQYF. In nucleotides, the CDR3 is TGCGCCAGCAGCCCCGCCGGTGGGGGGGGCGCGGGGGAGCAGTACTTC.

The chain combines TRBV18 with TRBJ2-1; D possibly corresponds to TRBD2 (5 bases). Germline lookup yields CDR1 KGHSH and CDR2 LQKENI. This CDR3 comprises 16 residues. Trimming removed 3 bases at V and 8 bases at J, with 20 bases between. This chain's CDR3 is CASSPFGERSGDEQFF. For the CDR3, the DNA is TGTGCCAGCTCACCCTTCGGGGAGCGGTCTGGGGATGAGCAGTTCTTC. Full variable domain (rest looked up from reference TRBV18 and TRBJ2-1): NAGVMQNPRHLVRRRGQEARLRCSPMKGHSHVYWYRQLPEEGLKFMVYLQKENIIDESGMPKERFSAEFPKEGPSILRIQQVVRGDSAAYFCASSPFGERSGDEQFFGPGTRLTVL.

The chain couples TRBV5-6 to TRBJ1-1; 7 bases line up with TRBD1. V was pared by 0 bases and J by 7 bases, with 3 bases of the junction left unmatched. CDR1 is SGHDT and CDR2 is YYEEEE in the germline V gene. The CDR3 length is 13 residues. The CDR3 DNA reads TGTGCCAGCAGCTTGGTGAGGGACAGTGAAGCTTTCTTT. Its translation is CASSLVRDSEAFF.

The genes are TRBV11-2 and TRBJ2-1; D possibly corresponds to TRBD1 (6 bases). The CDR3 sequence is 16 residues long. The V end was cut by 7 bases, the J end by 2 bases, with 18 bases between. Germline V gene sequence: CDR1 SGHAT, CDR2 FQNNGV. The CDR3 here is CASIREGTGTYNEQFF. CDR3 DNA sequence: TGTGCCAGCATCCGAGAGGGCACAGGGACCTACAATGAGCAGTTCTTC.

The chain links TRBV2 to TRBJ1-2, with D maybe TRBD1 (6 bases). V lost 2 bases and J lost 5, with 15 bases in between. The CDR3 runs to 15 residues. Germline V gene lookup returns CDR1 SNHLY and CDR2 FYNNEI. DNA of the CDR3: TGTGCCAGCAGTGAAACCACAGGGAAGGCATATGGCTACACCTTC. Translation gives CASSETTGKAYGYTF.

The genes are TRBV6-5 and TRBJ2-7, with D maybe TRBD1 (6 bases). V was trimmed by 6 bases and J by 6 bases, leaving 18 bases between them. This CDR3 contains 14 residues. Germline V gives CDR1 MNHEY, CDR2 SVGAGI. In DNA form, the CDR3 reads TGTGCCAGCAGGACCTATTCACAGGGCGCCGAGCAGTACTTC. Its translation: CASRTYSQGAEQYF.

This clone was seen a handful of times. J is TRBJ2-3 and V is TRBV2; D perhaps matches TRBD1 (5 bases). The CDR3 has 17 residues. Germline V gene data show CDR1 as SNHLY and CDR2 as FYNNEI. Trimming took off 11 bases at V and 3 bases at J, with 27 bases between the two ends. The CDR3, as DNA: TGTGCCCCCTCTGGGGCAGTTCACGCGACCCCGACAGATACGCAGTATTTT. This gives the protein CAPSGAVHATPTDTQYF.

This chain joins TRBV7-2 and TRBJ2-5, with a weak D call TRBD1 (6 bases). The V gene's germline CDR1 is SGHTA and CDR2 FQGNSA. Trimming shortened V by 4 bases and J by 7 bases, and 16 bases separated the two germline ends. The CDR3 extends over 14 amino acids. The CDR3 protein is CASSSSGVPATQYF. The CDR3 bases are TGTGCCAGCAGCTCCTCAGGGGTCCCCGCGACCCAGTACTTC.

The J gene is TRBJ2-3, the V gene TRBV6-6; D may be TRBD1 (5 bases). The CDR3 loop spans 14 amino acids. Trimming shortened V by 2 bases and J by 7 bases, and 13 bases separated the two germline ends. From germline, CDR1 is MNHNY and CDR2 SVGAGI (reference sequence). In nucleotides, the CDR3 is TGTGCCAGCAGTTACCTTAGGGGCACGAATACGCAGTATTTT. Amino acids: CASSYLRGTNTQYF.

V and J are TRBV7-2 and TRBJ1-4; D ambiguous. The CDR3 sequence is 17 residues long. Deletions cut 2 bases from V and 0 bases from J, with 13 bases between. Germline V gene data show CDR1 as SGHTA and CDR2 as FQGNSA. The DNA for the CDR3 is TGTGCCAGCAGCTTAAACCCCGGGCCTGCAACTAATGAAAAACTGTTTTTT. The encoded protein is CASSLNPGPATNEKLFF.

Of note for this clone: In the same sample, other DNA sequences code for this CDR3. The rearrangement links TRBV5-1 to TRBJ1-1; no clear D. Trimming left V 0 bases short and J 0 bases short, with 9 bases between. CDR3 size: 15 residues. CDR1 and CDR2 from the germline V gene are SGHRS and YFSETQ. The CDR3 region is CASSLVGSLNTEAFF. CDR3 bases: TGCGCCAGCAGCTTGGTCGGCTCCCTGAACACTGAAGCTTTCTTT.

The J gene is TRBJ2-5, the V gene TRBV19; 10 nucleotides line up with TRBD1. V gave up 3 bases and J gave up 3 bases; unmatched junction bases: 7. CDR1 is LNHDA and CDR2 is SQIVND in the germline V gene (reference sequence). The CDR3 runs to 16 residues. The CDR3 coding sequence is TGTGCCAGTAGTATTGGACAGGGGGTCTCCAAAGAGACCCAGTACTTC. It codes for CASSIGQGVSKETQYF.

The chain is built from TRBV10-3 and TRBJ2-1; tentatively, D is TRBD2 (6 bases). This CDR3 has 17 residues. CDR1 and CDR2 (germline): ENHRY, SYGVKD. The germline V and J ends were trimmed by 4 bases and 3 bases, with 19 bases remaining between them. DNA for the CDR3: TGTGCCATCAGTGCGGGAGAATCCTCCTTACTCTACAATGAGCAGTTCTTC. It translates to CAISAGESSLLYNEQFF.

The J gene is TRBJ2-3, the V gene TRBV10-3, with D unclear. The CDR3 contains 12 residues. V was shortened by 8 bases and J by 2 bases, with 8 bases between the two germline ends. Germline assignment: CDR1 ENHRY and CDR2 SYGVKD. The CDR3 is CAIGGFTDTQYF. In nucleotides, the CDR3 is TGTGCCATCGGCGGTTTCACAGATACGCAGTATTTT.

CDR3 sequence reads: CASSPLTQSSYNEQFF. The CDR3, as DNA: TGCGCCAGCAGCCCTCTCACGCAAAGCTCCTACAATGAGCAGTTCTTC. The chain links TRBV10-1 to TRBJ2-1; D gene ambiguous. The CDR3 has 16 residues. The V gene lost 6 bases and the J gene lost 0 bases, with 15 bases spanning the gap. Germline V CDR1 and CDR2: WNHNN, SYGVQD (reference sequence).